Shown below are 32 T cell receptor beta chains from a single sample sequenced in a study of beta chain features in type 1 diabetes. Reverse transcription of all isolated RNA meant that expressed TCRB transcripts were sequenced. Measured with immunoSEQ multiplex PCR; TCRdb has only the in-frame clones, and not every one. This sample has 150,000 to 190,000 clones, with about 7.3% found just once. Sequencing was done on a sample of central memory CD4+ T cells from blood. These receptors originate from a young man in good health.

This clone was recorded a few times. The chain joins TRBV19 to TRBJ1-2; perhaps TRBD1 as D (5 bases). The CDR3 contains 16 residues. Germline assignment: CDR1 LNHDA and CDR2 SQIVND (reference sequence). The ends were cut back, 5 bases at V and 4 bases at J, with 20 bases in the middle. Written as DNA, the CDR3 is TGTGCCAGTAGTTCGACATACGGCAGGGCGTCCTATGGCTACACCTTC. Its protein is CASSSTYGRASYGYTF.

There are a few counts of this clone. This chain links TRBV6-1 with TRBJ2-1, with 7 nucleotides matching TRBD2. Trimming removed 1 base from V and 9 bases from J; junction bases left unmatched: 12. Germline CDR1 and CDR2: MNHNS and SASEGT. CDR3 size: 16 residues. In DNA form, the CDR3 reads TGTGCCAGCAGTGAAGAAGCGGGCCTGGGGGAGGGTGAGCAGTTCTTC. Its translation: CASSEEAGLGEGEQFF.

This clone appeared a few times. The chain is built from TRBV10-3 and TRBJ1-5; maybe TRBD1 (5 bases). The germline V gene encodes CDR1 ENHRY and CDR2 SYGVKD. Deletions cut 6 bases from V and 6 bases from J, with 15 bases between. This CDR3 comprises 14 residues. CDR3 amino acids: CAIRDGGTGQPQHF. The CDR3 nucleotides are TGTGCCATCAGGGACGGGGGAACGGGTCAGCCCCAGCATTTT.

V is TRBV7-9 and J is TRBJ1-2; the D gene is possibly TRBD1 (5 bases). The length of the CDR3 is 15 residues. Trimming removed 2 bases from V and 2 bases from J, with 12 bases in between. CDR1 SEHNR and CDR2 FQNEAQ come from the germline V gene (reference sequence). DNA of the CDR3: TGTGCCAGCAGCTTACGCACGAAGGGGAACTATGGCTACACCTTC. Its protein product is CASSLRTKGNYGYTF.

This clone has at least ten counts. The chain employs TRBV29-1 and TRBJ2-7, with D perhaps matching TRBD2 (5 bases). The V gene lost 7 bases and the J gene lost 3 bases, with 16 bases spanning the gap. Germline CDR1 and CDR2: SQVTM and ANQGSEA. The CDR3 covers 13 residues. DNA for the CDR3: TGCAGCGCTCTAAGGACGGGGTTCTACGAGCAGTACTTC. It specifies CSALRTGFYEQYF.

The rearrangement joins TRBV28 to TRBJ1-1; the match to TRBD1 covers 8 bases. With V trimmed by 5 bases and J by 6 bases, 5 bases remained unmatched. CDR3 length: 13 amino acids. Germline assignment: CDR1 MDHEN and CDR2 SYDVKM. CDR3 nucleotides: TGTGCCAGCAGTCTCGACAGGGGCCCTGAAGCTTTCTTT. It is translated as CASSLDRGPEAFF.

This clone was detected only a few times. The V call is TRBV7-2, the J call TRBJ2-7, with TRBD1 as a possible D gene (5 bases). V dropped 5 bases and J dropped 4 bases, with 15 bases sitting between them. Looked up from germline, CDR1 is SGHTA and CDR2 is FQGNSA. The CDR3 totals 14 residues. CDR3 in amino acids: CASSRPPTVYEQYF. The CDR3 DNA follows: TGTGCCAGCAGCCGACCCCCGACAGTGTACGAGCAGTACTTC.

The chain has TRBV4-2 and TRBJ1-5, with no clear D. The germline V gene has CDR1 LGHNA and CDR2 YNFKEQ. The CDR3 contains 15 residues. V lost 1 base, J lost 2 bases, and 9 bases lay in between. CDR3 in amino acids: CASSQVSGGNQPQHF. CDR3 nucleotides: TGTGCCAGCAGCCAAGTTAGCGGGGGCAATCAGCCCCAGCATTTT.

V gene TRBV7-3 combines with J gene TRBJ2-7; D unresolved. V was pared by 7 bases and J by 0 bases, with 4 bases between. Germline loops: CDR1 SGHTA, CDR2 FQGTGA. CDR3 length equals 11 residues. The CDR3 here is CASTRSYEQYF. CDR3 in DNA: TGTGCCAGCACCCGCTCCTACGAGCAGTACTTC.

V and J are TRBV6-5 and TRBJ2-5; the match to TRBD1 covers 8 bases. The CDR3 is made up of 11 amino acids. With V trimmed by 6 bases and J by 11 bases, 5 bases remained unmatched. Germline V gene data show CDR1 as MNHEY and CDR2 as SVGAGI. The CDR3 protein is CASRQGDKQYF. The DNA of the CDR3 is TGTGCCAGCAGACAGGGGGACAAGCAGTACTTC.

The chain employs TRBV14 and TRBJ1-6; D remains ambiguous. The CDR3 is 15 residues long. Trimming took off 5 bases at V and 7 bases at J, with 15 bases between the two ends. Germline lookup yields CDR1 SGHDN and CDR2 FVKESK. CDR3 residues: CASSEQSPKNSPLHF. The CDR3 DNA is TGTGCCAGCAGCGAGCAATCCCCTAAAAATTCACCCCTCCACTTT.

The CDR3 spells CASSLAKASGGYNEQFF. Written as DNA, the CDR3 is TGTGCCAGCAGCTTAGCGAAAGCTAGCGGGGGCTACAATGAGCAGTTCTTC. This chain joins TRBV7-2 and TRBJ2-1; the match to TRBD2 covers 10 bases. The CDR3 consists of 17 residues. Per the germline V gene, CDR1 is SGHTA and CDR2 is FQGNSA. V was clipped by 0 bases and J by 3 bases; unmatched bases: 5.

In this sample, this clone turned up a few times. V is TRBV25-1 and J is TRBJ1-2; D ambiguous. Trimming removed 1 base from V and 5 bases from J, with 5 bases in between. The CDR3 consists of 12 residues. Per the germline V gene, CDR1 is MGHDK and CDR2 is SYGVNS. CDR3 sequence (DNA): TGTGCCAGCAGTGAATGGAGGTATGGCTACACCTTC. The encoded protein is CASSEWRYGYTF.

This clone has a handful of counts. The rearrangement joins TRBV7-3 to TRBJ2-6; perhaps TRBD1 as D (5 bases). Trimming pared 3 bases from V and 0 bases from J, leaving 6 bases between. This CDR3 contains 15 residues. CDR1 and CDR2 from the germline V gene are SGHTA and FQGTGA. CDR3 sequence (DNA): TGTGCCAGCAGCTTGACAGCCTCTGGGGCCAACGTCCTGACTTTC. Amino acids: CASSLTASGANVLTF.

The gene calls are TRBV6-1 and TRBJ1-2; no definite D call. Trimming stripped 5 bases from V and 3 bases from J, with 7 bases between. The CDR3 has 12 amino acids. Germline V lookup: CDR1 MNHNS, CDR2 SASEGT. This CDR3 is CASSQQHYGYTF. CDR3 coding DNA: TGTGCCAGCAGTCAACAGCACTATGGCTACACCTTC.

This clone was observed many times. J is TRBJ2-1 and V is TRBV14; perhaps TRBD2 as D (6 bases). Per the germline V gene, CDR1 is SGHDN and CDR2 is FVKESK. There are 13 residues in the CDR3. V lost 8 bases, J lost 4 bases, and 12 bases lay in between. The CDR3 here is CASAGLNYNEQFF. The CDR3 DNA reads TGTGCCAGCGCGGGACTGAATTACAATGAGCAGTTCTTC.

This clone was found a few times. This chain links TRBV7-3 with TRBJ2-5; D is ambiguous. V shed 5 bases and J shed 4 bases, with 14 bases lying between them. The CDR3 has 14 residues. CDR1 and CDR2 (germline): SGHTA, FQGTGA. The CDR3 coding sequence is TGTGCCAGCAGCCCAAATGAGGTGGGAGAGACCCAGTACTTC. It is translated as CASSPNEVGETQYF.

This clone has a handful of counts. V is TRBV7-2 and J is TRBJ1-2; 10 bases line up with TRBD1. Germline-derived CDR1 and CDR2 are SGHTA and FQGNSA. After removal of 4 bases from V and 7 bases from J, the junction contained 9 bases not matched to a gene. The CDR3 extends over 15 amino acids. The CDR3 is CASSSTRTGGVGYTF. DNA of the CDR3: TGTGCCAGCAGCTCCACCCGGACAGGGGGAGTTGGCTACACCTTC.

This rearrangement joins TRBV4-3 to TRBJ2-1, with D tentatively TRBD2 (6 bases). The CDR3 totals 15 residues. Trimming shortened V by 0 bases and J by 4 bases, and 10 bases separated the two germline ends. In germline, CDR1 is LGHNA, CDR2 YSLEER. The CDR3 loop is CASSQDGGGYNEQFF. As DNA, the CDR3 is TGCGCCAGCAGCCAAGACGGAGGAGGGTACAATGAGCAGTTCTTC.

This clone was seen only a few times. The rearrangement uses TRBV9 and TRBJ2-1; no clear D. Germline values: CDR1 SGDLS, CDR2 YYNGEE. The V and J ends lost 0 bases and 3 bases respectively, with 4 bases between them. The CDR3 length is 13 residues. The CDR3 nucleotides are TGTGCCAGCAGCGTAGACTACTACAATGAGCAGTTCTTC. Translated, it gives CASSVDYYNEQFF.

This clone turned up a few times. The chain has TRBV4-2 and TRBJ2-3, with 10 bases aligning to TRBD2. The germline gives CDR1 LGHNA, CDR2 YNFKEQ. The CDR3 loop spans 15 amino acids. The junction had 3 bases not matched to a gene; V was cut back by 4 bases and J by 2 bases. DNA of the CDR3: TGTGCCAGCAGCCGGACTAGCGGAAACACAGATACGCAGTATTTT. This sequence encodes CASSRTSGNTDTQYF.

This clone was detected many times. The V call is TRBV10-3, the J call TRBJ1-2; 7 nucleotides agree with TRBD1. This CDR3 is 13 amino acids long. Germline V gives CDR1 ENHRY, CDR2 SYGVKD. With 6 bases clipped from V and 10 bases from J, the junction kept 11 bases outside the gene matches. The chain's CDR3 is CAIRAFRDRSYTF. In nucleotides, the CDR3 is TGTGCCATCAGAGCCTTTAGGGACAGATCCTACACCTTC.

This clone was picked up many times. The genes are TRBV28 and TRBJ2-7; possibly TRBD1 for D (5 bases). Germline values: CDR1 MDHEN, CDR2 SYDVKM. V was cut by 7 bases and J by 3 bases, with 16 bases left in between. The CDR3 runs to 14 residues. The CDR3 is CASTRARDGYEQYF. CDR3 in DNA: TGTGCCAGCACCCGAGCCAGGGATGGCTACGAGCAGTACTTC. Complete variable domain (other parts from reference TRBV28 and TRBJ2-7): DVKVTQSSRYLVKRTGEKVFLECVQDMDHENMFWYRQDPGLGLRLIYFSYDVKMKEKGDIPEGYSVSREKKERFSLILESASTNQTSMYLCASTRARDGYEQYFGPGTRLTVT.

The rearrangement joins TRBV7-2 to TRBJ2-1; 8 bases are shared with TRBD2. Trimming removed 2 bases from V and 4 bases from J; junction bases left unmatched: 4. Germline-derived CDR1 and CDR2 are SGHTA and FQGNSA. This CDR3 contains 15 residues. CDR3 nucleotide sequence: TGTGCCAGCAGCTTAAGGACTAGCAAATACAATGAGCAGTTCTTC. Amino acids: CASSLRTSKYNEQFF.

The V call is TRBV7-8, the J call TRBJ2-5; D is perhaps TRBD1 (5 bases). Looked up from germline, CDR1 is SGHVS and CDR2 is FQNEAQ. CDR3 length: 16 amino acids. Between the trimmed V and J ends, which lost 1 base and 1 base, there was a span of 13 bases. CDR3 amino acids: CASSLERTPTQETQYF. CDR3 DNA: TGTGCCAGCAGCTTAGAAAGGACACCCACCCAAGAGACCCAGTACTTC.

The chain couples TRBV6-1 to TRBJ1-2; TRBD1 matches 9 bases. Germline V gene sequence: CDR1 MNHNS, CDR2 SASEGT. The CDR3 length is 17 residues. The V segment lost 1 base and the J segment 7 bases; nucleotides outside the gene matches: 13. The CDR3 loop is CASSEVGQGKWGSGYTF. DNA for the CDR3: TGTGCCAGCAGTGAAGTCGGACAGGGGAAATGGGGCTCTGGCTACACCTTC.

This clone has just a few counts. The V and J genes are TRBV18 and TRBJ2-7, with D possibly matching TRBD1 (7 bases). CDR1 is KGHSH and CDR2 is LQKENI in the germline V gene. V lost 5 bases and J lost 0, with 11 bases in between. The CDR3 spans 14 residues. In nucleotides, the CDR3 is TGTGCCAGCTCAGCGGGACAGAGCTCCTACGAGCAGTACTTC. Residues: CASSAGQSSYEQYF.

The gene calls are TRBV6-1 and TRBJ2-2, with 7 bases identical to TRBD2. The CDR3 is made up of 15 amino acids. CDR1 and CDR2 from the germline V gene are MNHNS and SASEGT. V lost 3 bases, J lost 6 bases, and 7 bases stayed unmatched. Here the CDR3 reads CASSDGGTVPGELFF. CDR3 DNA: TGTGCCAGCAGTGACGGGGGGACCGTACCCGGGGAGCTGTTTTTT.

V and J are TRBV7-9 and TRBJ1-4, with D uncertain. The CDR3 runs to 15 residues. Trimming removed 1 base at V and 4 bases at J, with 10 bases between. The germline CDR1 and CDR2 sequences are SEHNR and FQNEAQ (reference sequence). The CDR3 sequence is CASSLVAGLNEKLFF. CDR3 coding DNA: TGTGCCAGCAGCTTAGTGGCAGGACTTAATGAAAAACTGTTTTTT.

This clone has just a few counts. V gene TRBV27 combines with J gene TRBJ2-1; 8 bases fit TRBD2. Germline values: CDR1 MNHEY, CDR2 SMNVEV (reference sequence). V lost 3 bases to trimming and J lost 1 base; unmatched junction nucleotides: 2. CDR3 size: 15 residues. CDR3 region: CASSFSGSSYNEQFF. CDR3 in DNA: TGTGCCAGCAGTTTCAGCGGGAGTTCCTACAATGAGCAGTTCTTC.

This clone appeared a few times. This chain uses TRBV5-1 with TRBJ1-1; no definite D call. Germline CDR1 SGHRS, CDR2 YFSETQ. Trimming took off 5 bases at V and 1 base at J, with 12 bases between the two ends. This CDR3 is 14 amino acids long. The CDR3 loop is CASSSLTTNTEAFF. The CDR3 coding sequence is TGCGCCAGCAGTTCACTAACAACGAACACTGAAGCTTTCTTT.

The chain uses TRBV10-3 and TRBJ2-1, with a tentative D call TRBD1 (6 bases). V lost 0 bases and J 2 bases, leaving 11 bases between the germline ends. The V gene's germline CDR1 is ENHRY and CDR2 SYGVKD. This CDR3 has 16 residues. CDR3 in amino acids: CAISESGGRTYNEQFF. The CDR3 DNA sequence: TGTGCCATCAGTGAGTCTGGGGGCCGGACCTACAATGAGCAGTTCTTC.